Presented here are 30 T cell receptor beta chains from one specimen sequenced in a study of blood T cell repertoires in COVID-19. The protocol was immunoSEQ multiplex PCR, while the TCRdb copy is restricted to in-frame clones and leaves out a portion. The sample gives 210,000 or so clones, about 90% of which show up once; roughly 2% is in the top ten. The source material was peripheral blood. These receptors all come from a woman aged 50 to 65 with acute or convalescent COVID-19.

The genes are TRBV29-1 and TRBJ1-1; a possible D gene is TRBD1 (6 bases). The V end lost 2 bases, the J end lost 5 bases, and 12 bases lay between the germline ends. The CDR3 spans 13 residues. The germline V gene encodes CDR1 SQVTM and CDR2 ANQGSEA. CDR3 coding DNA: TGCAGCGTTGAATTGACCCAGGGGACTGAAGCTTTCTTT. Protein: CSVELTQGTEAFF.

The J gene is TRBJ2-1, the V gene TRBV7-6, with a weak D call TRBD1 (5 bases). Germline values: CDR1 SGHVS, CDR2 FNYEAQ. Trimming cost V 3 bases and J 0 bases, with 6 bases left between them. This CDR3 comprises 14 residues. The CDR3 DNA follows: TGTGCCAGCAGCTTCAGGGACTCCTACAATGAGCAGTTCTTC. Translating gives CASSFRDSYNEQFF.

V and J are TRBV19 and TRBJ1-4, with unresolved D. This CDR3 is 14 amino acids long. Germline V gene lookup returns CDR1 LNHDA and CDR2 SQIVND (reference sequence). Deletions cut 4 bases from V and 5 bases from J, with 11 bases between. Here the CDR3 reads CASSNRAANEKLFF. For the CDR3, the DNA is TGTGCCAGTAGTAACCGAGCTGCGAATGAAAAACTGTTTTTT.

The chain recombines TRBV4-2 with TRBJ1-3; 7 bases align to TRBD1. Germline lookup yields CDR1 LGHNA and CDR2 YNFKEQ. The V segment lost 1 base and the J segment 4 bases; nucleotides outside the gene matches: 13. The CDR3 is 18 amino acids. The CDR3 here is CASSQVPGQRQEGNTIYF. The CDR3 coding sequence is TGTGCCAGCAGCCAAGTCCCGGGACAGCGCCAGGAAGGAAACACCATATATTTT.

The CDR3 coding sequence is TGCGCCAGCAGCCAGAACGTAGCGTATCAAGAGACCCAGTACTTC. The encoded protein is CASSQNVAYQETQYF. V and J are TRBV4-3 and TRBJ2-5; possible D gene TRBD2, 5 bases. The CDR3 has 15 amino acids. Germline V CDR1 and CDR2: LGHNA, YSLEER. V lost 3 bases to trimming and J lost 2 bases, with 13 bases between them.

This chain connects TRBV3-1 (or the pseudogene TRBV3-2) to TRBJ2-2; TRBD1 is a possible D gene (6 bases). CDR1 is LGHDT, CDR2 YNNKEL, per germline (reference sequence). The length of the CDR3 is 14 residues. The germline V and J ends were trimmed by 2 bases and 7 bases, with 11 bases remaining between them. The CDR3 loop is CASSQFSQGGELFF. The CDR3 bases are TGTGCCAGCAGCCAATTCTCACAGGGCGGGGAGCTGTTTTTT.

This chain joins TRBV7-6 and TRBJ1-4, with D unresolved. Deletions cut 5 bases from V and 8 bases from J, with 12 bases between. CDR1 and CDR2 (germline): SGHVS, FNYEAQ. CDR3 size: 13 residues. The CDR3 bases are TGTGCCAGCAGCGCCGGTTCCGGGGAAAAACTGTTTTTT. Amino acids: CASSAGSGEKLFF.

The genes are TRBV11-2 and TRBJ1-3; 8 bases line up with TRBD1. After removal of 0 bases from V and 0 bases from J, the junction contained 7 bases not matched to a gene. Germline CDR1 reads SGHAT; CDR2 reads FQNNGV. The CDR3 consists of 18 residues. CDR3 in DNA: TGTGCCAGCAGCTTAGATGCAGGGGGCTACATCTCTGGAAACACCATATATTTT. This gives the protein CASSLDAGGYISGNTIYF.

In DNA, the CDR3 is TGTGCCAGCAGCAAAGTAAACAGAAGGACTGAAGCTTTCTTT. Its protein is CASSKVNRRTEAFF. The chain recombines TRBV21-1 with TRBJ1-1; the table calls TRBD1, which could not be checked here. TRBV21-1 is flagged as a pseudogene. This CDR3 region has 14 residues.

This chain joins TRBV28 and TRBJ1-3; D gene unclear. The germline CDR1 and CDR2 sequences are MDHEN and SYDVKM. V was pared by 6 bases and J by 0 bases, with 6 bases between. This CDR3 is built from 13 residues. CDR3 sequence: CASRVSSGNTIYF. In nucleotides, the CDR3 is TGTGCCAGCAGGGTCAGCTCTGGAAACACCATATATTTT. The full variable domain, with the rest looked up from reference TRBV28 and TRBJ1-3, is DVKVTQSSRYLVKRTGEKVFLECVQDMDHENMFWYRQDPGLGLRLIYFSYDVKMKEKGDIPEGYSVSREKKERFSLILESASTNQTSMYLCASRVSSGNTIYFGEGSWLTVV.

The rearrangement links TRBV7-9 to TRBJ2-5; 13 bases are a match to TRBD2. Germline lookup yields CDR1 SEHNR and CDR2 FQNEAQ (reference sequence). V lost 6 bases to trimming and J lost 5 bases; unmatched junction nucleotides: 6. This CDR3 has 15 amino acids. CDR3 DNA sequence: TGTGCCAGCAGTCCGGTACTAGCGGGAGGGGAGACCCAGTACTTC. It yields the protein CASSPVLAGGETQYF.

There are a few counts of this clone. In DNA, the CDR3 is TGCGCCAGCAGCCAAACGAGACAGGGTCAAAACACTGAAGCTTTCTTT. This codes for CASSQTRQGQNTEAFF. The rearrangement uses TRBV4-3 and TRBJ1-1, with 7 bases that match TRBD1. Germline CDR1 reads LGHNA; CDR2 reads YSLEER. Germline trimming cut 2 bases from V and 2 bases from J; bases unmatched to any gene: 8. CDR3 length: 16 residues.

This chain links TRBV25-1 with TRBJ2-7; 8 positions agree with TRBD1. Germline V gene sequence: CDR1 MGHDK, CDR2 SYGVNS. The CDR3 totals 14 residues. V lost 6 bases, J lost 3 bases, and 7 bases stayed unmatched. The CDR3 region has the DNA TGTGCCAGCAGCTCGACAGGGGAAATCTACGAGCAGTACTTC. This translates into CASSSTGEIYEQYF.

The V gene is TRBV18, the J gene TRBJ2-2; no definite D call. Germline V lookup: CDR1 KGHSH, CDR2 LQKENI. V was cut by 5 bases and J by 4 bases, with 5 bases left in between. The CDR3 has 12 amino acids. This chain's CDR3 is CASSTVTGELFF. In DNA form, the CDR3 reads TGTGCCAGCTCAACGGTCACCGGGGAGCTGTTTTTT.

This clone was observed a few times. The CDR3 DNA follows: TGTGCCAGTCAGGGATTCTCTGGAAACACCATATATTTT. Translating it yields CASQGFSGNTIYF. J is TRBJ1-3 and V is TRBV19, with D tentatively TRBD1 (5 bases). The CDR3 contains 13 residues. V shed 8 bases and J shed 0 bases, with 8 bases lying between them. Germline V gives CDR1 LNHDA, CDR2 SQIVND (reference sequence).

CDR3 region: CASRHWGQEGTEAFF. CDR3 DNA: TGCGCCAGCAGGCATTGGGGACAGGAAGGCACTGAAGCTTTCTTT. This sequence joins TRBV23-1 and TRBJ1-1; 8 nucleotides match TRBD1. TRBV23-1 is an open reading frame, and its role is uncertain. This CDR3 region has 15 residues. Unmatched junction bases numbered 10, after V lost 6 bases and J lost 4 bases.

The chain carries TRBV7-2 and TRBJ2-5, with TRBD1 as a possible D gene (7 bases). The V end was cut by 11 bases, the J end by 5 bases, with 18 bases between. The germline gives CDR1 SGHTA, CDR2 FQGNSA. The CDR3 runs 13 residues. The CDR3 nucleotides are TGTGCCGGGGGCCAGGGGGGTTCTGAGACCCAGTACTTC. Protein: CAGGQGGSETQYF.

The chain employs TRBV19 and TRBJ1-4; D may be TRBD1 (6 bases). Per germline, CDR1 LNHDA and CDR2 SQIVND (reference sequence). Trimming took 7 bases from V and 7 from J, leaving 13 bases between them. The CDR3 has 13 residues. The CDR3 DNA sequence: TGTGCCAGTACCCTGACCAGGGGTGAAAAACTGTTTTTT. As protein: CASTLTRGEKLFF. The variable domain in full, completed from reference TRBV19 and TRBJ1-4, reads DGGITQSPKYLFRKEGQNVTLSCEQNLNHDAMYWYRQDPGQGLRLIYYSQIVNDFQKGDIAEGYSVSREKKESFPLTVTSAQKNPTAFYLCASTLTRGEKLFFGSGTQLSVL.

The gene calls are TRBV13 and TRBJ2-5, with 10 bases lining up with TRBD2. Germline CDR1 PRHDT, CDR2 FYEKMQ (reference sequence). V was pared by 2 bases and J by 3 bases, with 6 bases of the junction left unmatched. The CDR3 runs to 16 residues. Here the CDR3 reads CASSLRLAGAEETQYF. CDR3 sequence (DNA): TGTGCCAGCAGCTTAAGGCTAGCGGGAGCGGAAGAGACCCAGTACTTC.

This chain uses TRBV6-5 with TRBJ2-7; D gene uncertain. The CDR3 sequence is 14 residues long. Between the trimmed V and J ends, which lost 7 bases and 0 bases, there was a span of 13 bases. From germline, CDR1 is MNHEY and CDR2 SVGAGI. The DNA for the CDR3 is TGTGCCAGCACCACAGCTTTTAACTCCTACGAGCAGTACTTC. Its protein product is CASTTAFNSYEQYF.

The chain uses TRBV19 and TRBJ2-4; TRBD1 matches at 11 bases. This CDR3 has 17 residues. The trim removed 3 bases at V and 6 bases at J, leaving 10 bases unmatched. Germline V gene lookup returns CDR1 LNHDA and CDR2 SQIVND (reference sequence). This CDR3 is CASSMMWTGGTPNIQYF. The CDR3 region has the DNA TGTGCCAGTAGTATGATGTGGACAGGGGGCACCCCAAACATTCAGTACTTC.

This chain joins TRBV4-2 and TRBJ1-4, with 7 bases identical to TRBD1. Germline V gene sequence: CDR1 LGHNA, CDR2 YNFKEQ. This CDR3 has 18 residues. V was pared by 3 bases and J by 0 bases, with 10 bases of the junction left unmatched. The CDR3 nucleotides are TGTGCCAGCAGCCAGGGGGTAGGGGGCGCTGCAACTAATGAAAAACTGTTTTTT. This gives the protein CASSQGVGGAATNEKLFF.

Here the CDR3 reads CASSQETLYTRSLADGTDTQYF. The DNA for the CDR3 is TGTGCCAGCAGCCAAGAAACCCTTTACACCCGCTCACTAGCCGACGGCACAGATACGCAGTATTTT. V usage is TRBV3-1 (or the pseudogene TRBV3-2) and J usage is TRBJ2-3, with TRBD2 as a possible D gene (6 bases). CDR3 size: 22 residues. Germline CDR1 and CDR2: LGHDT and YNNKEL (reference sequence). V was clipped by 0 bases and J by 1 base, with 29 bases between them.

The CDR3, as DNA: TGTGCCAGCTCACCTCGTTCAGTCGGGACTGCCTACAATGAGCAGTTCTTC. Amino acids: CASSPRSVGTAYNEQFF. The V gene is TRBV18, the J gene TRBJ2-1, with TRBD2 as a possible D gene (6 bases). The V end was cut by 3 bases, the J end by 2 bases, with 17 bases between. The CDR3 is made up of 17 amino acids. Germline V gene sequence: CDR1 KGHSH, CDR2 LQKENI.

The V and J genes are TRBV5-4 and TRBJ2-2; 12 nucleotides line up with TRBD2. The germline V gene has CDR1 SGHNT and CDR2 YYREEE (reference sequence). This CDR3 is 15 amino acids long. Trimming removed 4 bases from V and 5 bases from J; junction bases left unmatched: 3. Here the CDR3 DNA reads TGTGCCAGCAGCAGGACTAGCGGGAAGACCGGGGAGCTGTTTTTT. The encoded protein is CASSRTSGKTGELFF.

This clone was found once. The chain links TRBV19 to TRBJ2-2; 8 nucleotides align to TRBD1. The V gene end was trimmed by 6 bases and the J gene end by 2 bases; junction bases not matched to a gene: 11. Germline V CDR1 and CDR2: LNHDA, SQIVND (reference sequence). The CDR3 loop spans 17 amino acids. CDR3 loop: CASRMDTGGVNTGELFF. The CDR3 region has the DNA TGTGCCAGTAGAATGGATACAGGGGGTGTAAACACCGGGGAGCTGTTTTTT.

Here the CDR3 DNA reads TGTGCCAGCAGCCCTTGGGGCGGGAACACTGAAGCTTTCTTT. The encoded protein is CASSPWGGNTEAFF. The chain links TRBV6-2 or TRBV6-3 to TRBJ1-1, with D possibly matching TRBD1 (5 bases). CDR1 is MNHEY and CDR2 is SVGEGT in the germline V gene. Trimming took off 6 bases at V and 1 base at J, with 12 bases between the two ends. The CDR3 totals 14 residues.

This chain's CDR3 is CASSLEPQAHTEAFF. DNA of the CDR3: TGCGCCAGCAGCTTGGAACCACAGGCACACACTGAAGCTTTCTTT. The genes are TRBV5-1 and TRBJ1-1; weak D call: TRBD1 (5 bases). The CDR3 runs 15 residues. Germline CDR1 is SGHRS and CDR2 is YFSETQ. Between the trimmed V and J ends, which lost 0 bases and 3 bases, there was a span of 12 bases.

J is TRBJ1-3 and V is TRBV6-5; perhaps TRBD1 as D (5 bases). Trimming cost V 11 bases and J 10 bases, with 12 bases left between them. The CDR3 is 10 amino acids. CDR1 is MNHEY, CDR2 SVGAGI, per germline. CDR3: CAVWGVTIYF. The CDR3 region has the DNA TGTGCCGTCTGGGGGGTTACCATATATTTT.

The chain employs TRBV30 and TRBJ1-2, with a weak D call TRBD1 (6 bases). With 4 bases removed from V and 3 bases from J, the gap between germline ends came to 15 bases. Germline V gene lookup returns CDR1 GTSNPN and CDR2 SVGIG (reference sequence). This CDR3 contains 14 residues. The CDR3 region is CAWTVGGAYYGYTF. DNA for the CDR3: TGTGCCTGGACCGTAGGGGGAGCGTACTATGGCTACACCTTC.